Listed below are T cell receptor beta chains from one sample, sequenced in a study of CD8+ T cells in alopecia areata. Using immunoSEQ multiplex PCR, the repertoire was profiled, and TCRdb retains in-frame clones only, with some absent. Here the sample spans over 200,000 clones, approximately 52% being singletons. The source was CD4+ T cells sorted from blood, collected at week 0. The receptor source for this set is a human donor with alopecia areata. The CDR3 runs from the conserved cysteine through the conserved F or W. D genes are given only for firm matches. Not every row has a clone size; where given, it reads once, few, many or a size class.

v_call	d_call	j_call	clone_size	cdr3_aa	cdr3_nt
TRBV18	-	TRBJ2-3	-	CASSPLGGQDTQYF	TGTGCCAGCTCACCATTGGGGGGGCAAGATACGCAGTATTTT
TRBV2	-	TRBJ1-6	few	CASSDRWEGSPLHF	TGTGCCAGCAGTGATCGTTGGGAGGGCTCACCCCTCCACTTT
TRBV4-1	-	TRBJ2-1	-	CASSPGGQSSYNEQFF	TGCGCCAGCAGCCCGGGGGGACAGTCGTCCTACAATGAGCAGTTCTTC
TRBV19	TRBD1	TRBJ1-1	-	CASQGVMNTEAFF	TGTGCCAGCCAGGGGGTTATGAACACTGAAGCTTTCTTT
TRBV7-9	-	TRBJ1-2	-	CASSFGGELLMGYTF	TGTGCCAGCAGCTTTGGTGGGGAGCTTCTGATGGGCTACACCTTC
TRBV29-1	TRBD2	TRBJ2-7	few	CSVEVSGHSYEQYF	TGCAGCGTTGAGGTTAGCGGGCACTCCTACGAGCAGTACTTC
TRBV2	-	TRBJ2-1	-	CASTRSADEQFF	TGTGCCAGCACTCGGAGTGCGGATGAGCAGTTCTTC
TRBV4-1	-	TRBJ1-1	-	CASSQERRAFF	TGCGCCAGCAGCCAAGAGAGGCGAGCTTTCTTT
TRBV5-8	TRBD2	TRBJ2-7	-	CAGGGRSSYEQYF	TGTGCCGGAGGCGGGAGGAGCTCCTACGAGCAGTACTTC
TRBV23-1	TRBD2	TRBJ2-7	-	CAETSAPCEQYF	TGCGCCGAAACTAGCGCCCCGTGCGAGCAGTACTTC
TRBV15	-	TRBJ1-3	-	CATSSERVALGNTIYF	TGTGCCACCAGCAGTGAGAGGGTGGCGCTGGGAAACACCATATATTTT
TRBV7-3	TRBD1	TRBJ2-7	-	CASSYRQGHEQYF	TGTGCCAGCAGCTACCGACAGGGACACGAGCAGTACTTC
TRBV2	-	TRBJ2-3	-	CASGDRTQYF	TGTGCCAGCGGAGATAGGACGCAGTATTTT
TRBV30	TRBD1	TRBJ2-2	-	CAWKGQGLAGELFF	TGTGCCTGGAAGGGACAGGGATTGGCCGGGGAGCTGTTTTTT
TRBV5-4	-	TRBJ2-7	few	CASSPIAGYEQYF	TGTGCCAGCAGCCCAATCGCAGGGTACGAGCAGTACTTC
TRBV10-3	-	TRBJ2-3	-	CAISGGDTQYF	TGTGCCATCAGTGGTGGAGATACGCAGTATTTT
TRBV14	-	TRBJ2-5	many	CASSLNREYQETQYF	TGTGCCAGCTCTCTTAATAGGGAGTACCAAGAGACCCAGTACTTC
TRBV29-1	-	TRBJ2-3	few	CSVADQTDTQYF	TGCAGCGTTGCCGACCAGACAGATACGCAGTATTTT
TRBV18	-	TRBJ2-7	few	CASSPQPDAYEQYF	TGTGCCAGCTCACCTCAGCCCGATGCCTACGAGCAGTACTTC
TRBV19	-	TRBJ1-2	-	CASSIGRAQDGYTF	TGTGCCAGTAGTATAGGTAGGGCTCAGGATGGCTACACCTTC
TRBV7-9	-	TRBJ2-7	-	CASSLDGSPEQYF	TGTGCCAGCAGCTTAGACGGGAGTCCCGAGCAGTACTTC
TRBV30	TRBD2	TRBJ2-1	-	CAWGLAGGTEQFF	TGTGCCTGGGGACTAGCGGGGGGGACTGAGCAGTTCTTC
TRBV6-5	-	TRBJ2-4	-	CASGGREAKNIQYF	TGTGCCAGTGGGGGCAGGGAGGCCAAAAACATTCAGTACTTC
TRBV4-1	TRBD1	TRBJ1-1	-	CASSQEKNRGHTEAFF	TGCGCCAGCAGCCAAGAGAAGAACAGGGGTCACACTGAAGCTTTCTTT
TRBV29-1	-	TRBJ2-5	-	CSVDVLGETQYF	TGCAGCGTTGACGTCTTGGGAGAGACCCAGTACTTC
TRBV30	TRBD1	TRBJ1-1	-	CAWSRDRQTWAFF	TGTGCCTGGAGTCGGGACAGGCAGACATGGGCTTTCTTT
TRBV7-9	-	TRBJ1-1	-	CATDERIF	TGTGCCACCGACGAGAGAATCTTT
TRBV29-1	-	TRBJ2-4	few	CSALTSPRQFLAKNIQYF	TGCAGCGCTTTGACGTCCCCTAGACAGTTTCTAGCCAAAAACATTCAGTACTTC
TRBV6-1	-	TRBJ2-1	once	CASSVVHNEQFF	TGTGCCAGCAGTGTTGTCCACAATGAGCAGTTCTTC
TRBV29-1	-	TRBJ1-2	-	CSVEDLGAGGYTF	TGCAGCGTTGAAGATCTGGGGGCGGGTGGCTACACCTTC
TRBV20-1	-	TRBJ2-2	few	CSAKGSGELFF	TGCAGTGCTAAGGGTTCCGGGGAGCTGTTTTTT
TRBV15	-	TRBJ2-3	-	CATSIRTDTDTQYF	TGTGCCACCAGCATCCGGACTGACACAGATACGCAGTATTTT
TRBV7-9	-	TRBJ2-7	-	CASSTEGPYEQYF	TGTGCCAGCAGCACAGAGGGGCCCTACGAGCAGTACTTC
TRBV7-2	TRBD2	TRBJ2-4	-	CASSSTSGIGKNIQYF	TGTGCCAGCAGCTCTACTAGCGGGATTGGCAAAAACATTCAGTACTTC
TRBV29-1	-	TRBJ2-1	few	CSVEMRLSYNEQFF	TGCAGCGTTGAGATGCGGCTGTCCTACAATGAGCAGTTCTTC
TRBV5-1	TRBD1	TRBJ2-3	few	CASSFRDRDTDTQYF	TGCGCCAGCAGCTTCCGGGACAGGGACACAGATACGCAGTATTTT